This is a list of T cell receptor beta chains from one sample in a study of cytomegalovirus exposure and HLA in healthy donors. Measured with immunoSEQ multiplex PCR; TCRdb has only the in-frame clones, and not every one. This table holds about 54,000 clones, around 90% found once. The sequencing sample was made of PBMCs. These receptor sequences come from a woman aged 18-35 years in good health and CMV-seropositive. Both conserved end residues are part of each CDR3. Each record gives: D gene, clone size, J gene, V gene, CDR3 DNA, CDR3 protein. A D gene is named only where the DNA matches it firmly. The size field is filled for only some rows; it gives once, few, many or a size class.

D: TRBD2; size: .; J: TRBJ2-5; V: TRBV5-1; DNA: TGCGCCAGCGCATCTTCTAGCGGGGGGGAAGAGACCCAGTACTTC; CDR3: CASASSSGGEETQYF
D: .; size: .; J: TRBJ1-2; V: TRBV29-1; DNA: TGCAGCGTTAGTCCCTACAACTATGGCTACACCTTC; CDR3: CSVSPYNYGYTF
D: TRBD2; size: .; J: TRBJ2-3; V: TRBV2; DNA: TGTGCCAGCAATTGGCGGGGGAGCACAGATACGCAGTATTTT; CDR3: CASNWRGSTDTQYF
D: .; size: few; J: TRBJ2-7; V: TRBV10-3; DNA: TGTGCCATCAGTGGGTCGGGCAACGAGCAGTACTTC; CDR3: CAISGSGNEQYF
D: .; size: .; J: TRBJ2-5; V: TRBV5-4; DNA: TGTGCCAGCAGCTCCCAGGAGACCCAGTACTTC; CDR3: CASSSQETQYF
D: .; size: once; J: TRBJ2-1; V: TRBV12-5; DNA: TGTGCTAGTGCCTTCCCGGGGGGCTGGGAGCAGTTCTTC; CDR3: CASAFPGGWEQFF
D: TRBD1; size: .; J: TRBJ1-2; V: TRBV6-1; DNA: TGTGCCAGCAGTGGGTTGACAGGGGTTTATGGCTACACCTTC; CDR3: CASSGLTGVYGYTF
D: TRBD2; size: .; J: TRBJ2-5; V: TRBV30; DNA: TGTGCCTGGCGCCGACTAGCGGGGGGGCAAGAGACCCAGTACTTC; CDR3: CAWRRLAGGQETQYF
D: .; size: .; J: TRBJ2-7; V: TRBV11-2; DNA: TGTGCCAGCAGCCTAAAACTGTACTACGAGCAGTACTTC; CDR3: CASSLKLYYEQYF
D: .; size: .; J: TRBJ2-1; V: TRBV6-4; DNA: TGTGCCAGCAGCGACCAAGGACTTGCCTCCTACAATGAGCAGTTCTTC; CDR3: CASSDQGLASYNEQFF
D: TRBD1; size: .; J: TRBJ1-2; V: TRBV19; DNA: TGTGCCAGTAGTTCGCGACCGGGACAGGGGGAAGATGGCTACACCTTC; CDR3: CASSSRPGQGEDGYTF
D: .; size: few; J: TRBJ2-4; V: TRBV11-2; DNA: TGTGCCAGCAGCTTAGGAGGGAGGTTGAACATTCAGTACTTC; CDR3: CASSLGGRLNIQYF
D: .; size: .; J: TRBJ2-1; V: TRBV4-2; DNA: TGTGCCAGCAGCCGACAGAACAATGAGCAGTTCTTC; CDR3: CASSRQNNEQFF
D: TRBD1; size: .; J: TRBJ2-1; V: TRBV28; DNA: TGTGCCAGCAAGTCGGGACAGGGCTACAATGAGCAGTTCTTC; CDR3: CASKSGQGYNEQFF
D: TRBD2; size: .; J: TRBJ2-5; V: TRBV29-1; DNA: TGCAGCGTTTTTACTAGCGGGGGGGTCGGAGAGACCCAGTACTTC; CDR3: CSVFTSGGVGETQYF
D: .; size: once; J: TRBJ1-2; V: TRBV7-9; DNA: TGTGCCAGCAGCTCCCGTTTGGGGGCGATATCTAACTATGGCTACACCTTC; CDR3: CASSSRLGAISNYGYTF
D: TRBD2; size: .; J: TRBJ2-5; V: TRBV7-9; DNA: TGTGCCAGCAGCACAGGGACTAGCGGAGAGACCCAGTACTTC; CDR3: CASSTGTSGETQYF
D: .; size: few; J: TRBJ1-2; V: TRBV6-6; DNA: TGTGCCAGCAGCGCACACAGGGATGGCTACACCTTC; CDR3: CASSAHRDGYTF
D: TRBD2; size: .; J: TRBJ2-1; V: TRBV7-2; DNA: TGTGCCAGCAGCTTCCAACTAGCGGGGGGCAATGAGCAGTTCTTC; CDR3: CASSFQLAGGNEQFF
D: .; size: .; J: TRBJ2-1; V: TRBV29-1; DNA: TGCAGCGTTGGGCGGACTACAAACAATGAGCAGTTCTTC; CDR3: CSVGRTTNNEQFF
D: .; size: few; J: TRBJ1-2; V: TRBV28; DNA: TGTGCCAGCAGCCCGGGGGGGGAACACCGCTATGGCTACACCTTC; CDR3: CASSPGGEHRYGYTF
D: TRBD1; size: .; J: TRBJ2-3; V: TRBV5-1; DNA: TGCGCCAGCAGCTTGGGATGGGGACAGGGGGCAGGAGATACGCAGTATTTT; CDR3: CASSLGWGQGAGDTQYF
D: .; size: .; J: TRBJ2-1; V: TRBV5-1; DNA: TGCGCCAGCAGCCCCGGTCGATCATCCTTCATCGCCCCCTACAATGAGCAGTTCTTC; CDR3: CASSPGRSSFIAPYNEQFF
D: TRBD2; size: .; J: TRBJ2-1; V: TRBV25-1; DNA: TGTGCCAGCAGTCCGGGGGGGCTATCCCAGCAGTTCTTC; CDR3: CASSPGGLSQQFF
D: .; size: .; J: TRBJ1-1; V: TRBV28; DNA: TGTGCCAGCGCGGCTCGGGGAACTGAAGCTTTCTTT; CDR3: CASAARGTEAFF
D: .; size: once; J: TRBJ1-1; V: TRBV6-1; DNA: TGTGCCAGCAGTGAAGCGCTTCAATGGGGAGCGACCGGAGCTTTCTTT; CDR3: CASSEALQWGATGAFF
D: .; size: .; J: TRBJ2-5; V: TRBV5-1; DNA: TGCGCCAGCAGCTTTCAGGGAAGCCAAGAGACCCAGTACTTC; CDR3: CASSFQGSQETQYF
D: .; size: once; J: TRBJ2-3; V: TRBV13; DNA: TGTGCCAGCAGCTCGGCATCAGGAGATACGCAGTATTTT; CDR3: CASSSASGDTQYF
D: .; size: .; J: TRBJ2-5; V: TRBV5-1; DNA: TGCGCCAGCAGCTTGAGGGGGGGTCTACAAGAGACCCAGTACTTC; CDR3: CASSLRGGLQETQYF
D: TRBD2; size: .; J: TRBJ2-7; V: TRBV27; DNA: TGTGCCAGCAGTTTACGACTAGCGGGGGCCCAAACGTACGAGCAGTACTTC; CDR3: CASSLRLAGAQTYEQYF
D: TRBD1; size: once; J: TRBJ2-7; V: TRBV6-5; DNA: TGTGCCAGCAGTTACTACAGGGGGCGTGACGAGCAGTACTTC; CDR3: CASSYYRGRDEQYF
D: .; size: .; J: TRBJ1-5; V: TRBV29-1; DNA: TGCAGCGTTGAGTGGGGCCCAGGTCAGCCCCAGCATTTT; CDR3: CSVEWGPGQPQHF
D: .; size: .; J: TRBJ2-1; V: TRBV10-1; DNA: TGCGCCTCATACTGGGGCGCCCACAATGAGCAGTTCTTC; CDR3: CASYWGAHNEQFF
D: .; size: once; J: TRBJ2-2; V: TRBV7-9; DNA: TGTGCCAGCAGCTTAGCGGGAGTTAACACCGGGGAGCTGTTTTTT; CDR3: CASSLAGVNTGELFF
D: .; size: .; J: TRBJ2-7; V: TRBV28; DNA: TGTGCCAGTACCTACCAGGACATTCGCTCCTACGAGCAGTACTTC; CDR3: CASTYQDIRSYEQYF
D: .; size: .; J: TRBJ2-7; V: TRBV4-1; DNA: TGCGCCAGCAGCCAAGATGACAGCTACTACGAGCAGTACTTC; CDR3: CASSQDDSYYEQYF
D: .; size: .; J: TRBJ1-2; V: TRBV19; DNA: TGTGCCAGTAGCAGATCCTCCTATGGCTACACCTTC; CDR3: CASSRSSYGYTF
D: TRBD1; size: .; J: TRBJ1-5; V: TRBV19; DNA: TGTGCCAGTAGTAGTAACAGGGGGCCCAGCAATCAGCCCCAGCATTTT; CDR3: CASSSNRGPSNQPQHF
D: TRBD1; size: .; J: TRBJ1-2; V: TRBV30; DNA: TGTGCCTGGAGGGATGGCCCCCCAGCCCGACAGGGAGGTGGCTACACCTTC; CDR3: CAWRDGPPARQGGGYTF
D: TRBD1; size: .; J: TRBJ1-1; V: TRBV30; DNA: TGTGCCTGCCCACGGGGACAGGGGGCGATGAACACTGAAGCTTTCTTT; CDR3: CACPRGQGAMNTEAFF
D: TRBD1; size: .; J: TRBJ1-1; V: TRBV6-1; DNA: TGTGCCAGCAGTAGGGACAGGGGGCTAATCACTGAAGCTTTCTTT; CDR3: CASSRDRGLITEAFF
D: TRBD2; size: .; J: TRBJ2-3; V: TRBV7-8; DNA: TGTGCCAGCAGACTGGGGTCTAGCGGGGGCTTTGGTAGGGATACGCAGTATTTT; CDR3: CASRLGSSGGFGRDTQYF
D: .; size: .; J: TRBJ2-2; V: TRBV6-4; DNA: TGTGCCAGCTCCAGCGGAGCCACCGGGGAGCTGTTTTTT; CDR3: CASSSGATGELFF
D: .; size: .; J: TRBJ1-1; V: TRBV19; DNA: TGTGCCAGTAAAGGAGGGAGGGGATACACTGAAGCTTTCTTT; CDR3: CASKGGRGYTEAFF
D: .; size: .; J: TRBJ2-5; V: TRBV4-3; DNA: TGCGCCAGCAGCCAACGGACTTATGGACAAGAGACCCAGTACTTC; CDR3: CASSQRTYGQETQYF
D: TRBD2; size: .; J: TRBJ2-3; V: TRBV4-1; DNA: TGCGCCAGCAGCCAAGGAACTAGCGGGGGAGATACGCAGTATTTT; CDR3: CASSQGTSGGDTQYF
D: .; size: .; J: TRBJ2-1; V: TRBV5-1; DNA: TGCGCCAGCAGCCGGGACACCATCTACAATGAGCAGTTCTTC; CDR3: CASSRDTIYNEQFF
D: .; size: .; J: TRBJ2-1; V: TRBV28; DNA: TGTGCCAGCAGTGAGTACAATGAGCAGTTCTTC; CDR3: CASSEYNEQFF
D: .; size: .; J: TRBJ2-4; V: TRBV4-2; DNA: TGTGCCAGCAGCCAGCGGCCTGACGGGGGAAACATTCAGTACTTC; CDR3: CASSQRPDGGNIQYF
D: TRBD2; size: .; J: TRBJ2-2; V: TRBV5-1; DNA: TGCGCCAGCAGCCCTAGCGGGGGGGCTCCCGGGGAGCTGTTTTTT; CDR3: CASSPSGGAPGELFF
D: .; size: .; J: TRBJ2-7; V: TRBV5-3; DNA: TGTGCCAACAGAGGGAAAGATAAGCAGTACTTC; CDR3: CANRGKDKQYF